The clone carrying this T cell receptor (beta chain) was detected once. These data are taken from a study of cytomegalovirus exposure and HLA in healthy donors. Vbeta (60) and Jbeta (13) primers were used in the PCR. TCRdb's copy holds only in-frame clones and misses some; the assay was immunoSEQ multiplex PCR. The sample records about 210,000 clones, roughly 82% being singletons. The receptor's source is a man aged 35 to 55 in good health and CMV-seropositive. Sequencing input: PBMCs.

In DNA, the CDR3 is TGTGCCAGCCTACAGCGGTTCGAGAGCGGGGAGCTGTTTTTT. Translated: CASLQRFESGELFF. The V gene is TRBV7-9, the J gene TRBJ2-2, with D possibly TRBD2 on 5 matching bases. Trimming took off 8 bases at V and 7 bases at J, with 17 bases between the two ends. In germline, CDR1 is SEHNR, CDR2 FQNEAQ (reference sequence). The CDR3 contains 14 residues.